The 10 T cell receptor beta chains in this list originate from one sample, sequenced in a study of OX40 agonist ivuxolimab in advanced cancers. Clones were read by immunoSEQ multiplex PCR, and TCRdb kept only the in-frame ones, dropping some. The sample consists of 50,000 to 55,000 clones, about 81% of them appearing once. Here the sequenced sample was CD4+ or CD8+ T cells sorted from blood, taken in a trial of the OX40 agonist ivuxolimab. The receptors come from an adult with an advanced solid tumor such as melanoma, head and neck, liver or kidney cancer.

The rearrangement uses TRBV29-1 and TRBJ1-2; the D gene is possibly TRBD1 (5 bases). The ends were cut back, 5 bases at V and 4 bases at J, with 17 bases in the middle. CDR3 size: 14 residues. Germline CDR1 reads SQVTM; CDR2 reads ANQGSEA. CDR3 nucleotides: TGCAGCGTTACCGCCGGAGGGGTTTCCTATGGCTACACCTTC. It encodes CSVTAGGVSYGYTF.

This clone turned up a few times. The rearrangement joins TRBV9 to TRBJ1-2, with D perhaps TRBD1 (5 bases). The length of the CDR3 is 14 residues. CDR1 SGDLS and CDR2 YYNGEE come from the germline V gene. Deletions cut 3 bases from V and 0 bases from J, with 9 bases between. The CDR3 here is CASSEAGTNYGYTF. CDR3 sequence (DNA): TGTGCCAGCAGCGAAGCAGGGACTAACTATGGCTACACCTTC.

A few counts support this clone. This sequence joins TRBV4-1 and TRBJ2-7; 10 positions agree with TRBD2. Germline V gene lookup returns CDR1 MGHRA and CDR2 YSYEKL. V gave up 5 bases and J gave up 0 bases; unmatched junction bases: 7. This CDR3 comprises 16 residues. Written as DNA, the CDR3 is TGCGCCAGCAGCACACTAGCGGGGCCATCCTCCTACGAGCAGTACTTC. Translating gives CASSTLAGPSSYEQYF.

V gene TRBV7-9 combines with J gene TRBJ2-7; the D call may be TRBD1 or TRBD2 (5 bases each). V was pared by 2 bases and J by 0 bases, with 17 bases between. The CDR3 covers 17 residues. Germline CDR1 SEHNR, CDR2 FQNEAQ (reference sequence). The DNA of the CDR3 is TGTGCCAGCAGCTTAAGTCTAGAGGGGCAATTCTCCTACGAGCAGTACTTC. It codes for CASSLSLEGQFSYEQYF.

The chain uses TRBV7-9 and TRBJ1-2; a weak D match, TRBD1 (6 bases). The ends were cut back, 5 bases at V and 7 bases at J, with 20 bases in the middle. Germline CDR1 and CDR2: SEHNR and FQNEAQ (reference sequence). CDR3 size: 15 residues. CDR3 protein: CASSPPGRGAAGYTF. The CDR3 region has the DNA TGTGCCAGCAGCCCCCCGGGGCGGGGGGCAGCTGGCTACACCTTC.

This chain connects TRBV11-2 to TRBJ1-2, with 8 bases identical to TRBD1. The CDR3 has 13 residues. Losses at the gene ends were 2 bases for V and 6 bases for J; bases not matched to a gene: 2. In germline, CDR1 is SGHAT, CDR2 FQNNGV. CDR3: CASSLIQGDGYTF. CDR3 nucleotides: TGTGCCAGCAGCTTAATACAGGGGGATGGCTACACCTTC.

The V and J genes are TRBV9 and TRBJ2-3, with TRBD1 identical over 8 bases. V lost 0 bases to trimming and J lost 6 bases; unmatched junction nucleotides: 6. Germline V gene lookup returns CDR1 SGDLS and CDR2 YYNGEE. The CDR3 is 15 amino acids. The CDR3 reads CASSVGGRGPDTQYF. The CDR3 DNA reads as TGTGCCAGCAGCGTAGGCGGCAGGGGGCCCGATACGCAGTATTTT.

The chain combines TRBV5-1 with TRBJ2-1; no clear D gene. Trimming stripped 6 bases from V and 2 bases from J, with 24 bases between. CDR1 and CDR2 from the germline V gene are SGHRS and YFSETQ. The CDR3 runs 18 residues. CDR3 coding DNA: TGCGCCAGCACCCGATTTTCAACGACACTGTCGACCTACAATGAGCAGTTCTTC. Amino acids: CASTRFSTTLSTYNEQFF.

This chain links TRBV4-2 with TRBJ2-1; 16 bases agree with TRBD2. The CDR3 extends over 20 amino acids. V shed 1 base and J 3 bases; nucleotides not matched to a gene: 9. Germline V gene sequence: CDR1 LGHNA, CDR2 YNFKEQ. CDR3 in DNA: TGTGCCAGCAGCCAAGCCGGGACTAGCGGGGGGGTTCTTAACTACAATGAGCAGTTCTTC. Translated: CASSQAGTSGGVLNYNEQFF.

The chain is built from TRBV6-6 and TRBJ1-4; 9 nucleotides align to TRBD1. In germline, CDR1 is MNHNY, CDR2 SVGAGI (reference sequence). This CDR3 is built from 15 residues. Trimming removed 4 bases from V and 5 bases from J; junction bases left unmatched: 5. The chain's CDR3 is CASSFDRGENEKLFF. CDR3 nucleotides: TGTGCCAGCAGTTTTGACAGGGGGGAGAATGAAAAACTGTTTTTT.